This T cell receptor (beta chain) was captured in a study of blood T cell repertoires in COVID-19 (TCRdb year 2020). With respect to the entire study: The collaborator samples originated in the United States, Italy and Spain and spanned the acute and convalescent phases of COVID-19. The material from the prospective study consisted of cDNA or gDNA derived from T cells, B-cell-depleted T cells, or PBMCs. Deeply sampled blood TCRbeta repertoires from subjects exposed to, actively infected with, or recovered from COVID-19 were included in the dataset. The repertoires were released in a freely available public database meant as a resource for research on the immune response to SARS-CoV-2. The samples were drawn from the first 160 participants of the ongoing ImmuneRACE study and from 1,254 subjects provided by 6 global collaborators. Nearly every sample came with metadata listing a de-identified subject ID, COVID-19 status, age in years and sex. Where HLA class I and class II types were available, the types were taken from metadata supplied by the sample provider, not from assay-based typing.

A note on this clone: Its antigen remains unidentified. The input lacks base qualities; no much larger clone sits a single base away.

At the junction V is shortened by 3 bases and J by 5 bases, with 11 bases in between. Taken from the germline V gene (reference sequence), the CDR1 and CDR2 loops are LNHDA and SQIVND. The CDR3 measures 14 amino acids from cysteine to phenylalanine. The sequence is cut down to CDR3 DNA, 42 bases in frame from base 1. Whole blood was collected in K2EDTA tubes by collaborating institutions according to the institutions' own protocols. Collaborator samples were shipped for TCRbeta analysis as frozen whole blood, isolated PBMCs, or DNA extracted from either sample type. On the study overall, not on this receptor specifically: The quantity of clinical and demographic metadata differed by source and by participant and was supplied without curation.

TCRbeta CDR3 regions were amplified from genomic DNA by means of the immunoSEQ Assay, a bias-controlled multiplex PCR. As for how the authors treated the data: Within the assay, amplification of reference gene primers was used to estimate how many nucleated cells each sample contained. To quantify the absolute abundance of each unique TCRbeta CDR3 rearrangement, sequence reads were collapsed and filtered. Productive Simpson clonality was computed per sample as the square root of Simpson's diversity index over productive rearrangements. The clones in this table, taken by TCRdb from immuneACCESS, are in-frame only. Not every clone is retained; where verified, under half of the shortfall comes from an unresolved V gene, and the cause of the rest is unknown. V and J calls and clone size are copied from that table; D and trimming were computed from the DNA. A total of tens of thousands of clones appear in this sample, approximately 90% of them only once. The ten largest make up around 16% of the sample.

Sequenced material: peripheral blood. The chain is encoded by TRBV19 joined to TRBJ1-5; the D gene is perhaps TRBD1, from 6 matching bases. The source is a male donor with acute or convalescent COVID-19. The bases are TGTGCCAGTAGTATGGGAGGGGGAGATCAGCCCCAGCATTTT. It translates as CASSMGGGDQPQHF.